This T cell receptor beta chain comes out of a study of a mutant IDH1 vaccine in newly diagnosed glioma. As for the study in general: The treated population exhibited a male proportion of roughly 62%, a female proportion of about 40%, and a mean age of approximately 41 years.

Repertoires were generated with immunoSEQ multiplex PCR, while TCRdb's copy carries only in-frame clones and drops some. In the table there are over 25,000 clones, roughly nine tenths of which are singletons. A remark on this clone: Its antigen is as yet unknown.

Study-level findings and limits: Immune responses induced by vaccination arose in around 93% of the patients. Pseudoprogression appeared unlinked to shifts in leading peripheral T cell clonotypes.

This CDR3 spans 16 amino acids. Trimming removed 6 bases at V and 0 bases at J, with 16 bases between. CDR1 and CDR2 (germline): SGHAT, FQNNGV. Time point in this sample: baseline, week 1 (first vaccination visit). Treatment: pre-vaccination baseline after standard-of-care therapy. New IDH1-mutant, ATRX-lost WHO grade 3 or 4 astrocytomas occurred in donors. The sequence was collected from a woman aged 35 to 49 with glioma. V usage is TRBV11-2 and J usage is TRBJ2-3, with D tentatively TRBD1 or TRBD2 (5 bases each). The specimen comprised PBMCs, sampled from a glioma patient treated with radiotherapy, temozolomide or both. CDR3 sequence reads: CASSRHVRDSTDTQYF. CDR3 DNA sequence: TGTGCCAGCAGTCGTCACGTCCGGGACAGCACAGATACGCAGTATTTT.